Listed below are T cell receptor beta chains from one sample, sequenced in a study of beta chain features in type 1 diabetes. Produced via immunoSEQ multiplex PCR; TCRdb's table is partial and in-frame only. The repertoire has around 160,000 clones, approximately 9.1% of them found once; the top ten carry about 0.75%. The sample consisted of central memory CD4+ T cells from blood. These receptors all stem from a woman aged 25 to 39 with type 1 diabetes. CDR3s include the opening cysteine and the closing phenylalanine or tryptophan. D genes are given only for firm matches. A clone size is listed for some rows: how often the clone was seen (once, few, many), or a class if it is expanded.

j_call	clone_size	v_call	d_call	cdr3_nt	cdr3_aa
TRBJ2-5	few	TRBV7-2	TRBD2	TGTGCCAGCAGCCGAGTTGGGGCTAGCGGGAGTTCCGGGACCCAGTACTTC	CASSRVGASGSSGTQYF
TRBJ1-5	NA	TRBV4-1	TRBD1	TGCGCCAGCAGCCAAGATCGAGCAGGGGGCTCGGGTCTAGAGCCCCAGCATTTT	CASSQDRAGGSGLEPQHF
TRBJ1-1	few	TRBV5-1	TRBD1	TGCGCCAGCAGCCAAACGACAGGGTCCACTGAAGCTTTCTTT	CASSQTTGSTEAFF
TRBJ2-5	few	TRBV18	NA	TGTGCCAGCTCACCACCCGGGCCAGGGGTTGAGACCCAGTACTTC	CASSPPGPGVETQYF
TRBJ2-2	NA	TRBV4-1	TRBD1	TGCGCCAGCAGCCTGCAGGGGGCGGTCGGGGAGCTGTTTTTT	CASSLQGAVGELFF
TRBJ2-5	NA	TRBV10-3	NA	TGTGCCATCAGTGAGTCGAGGGACTCTGGGACCCAGTACTTC	CAISESRDSGTQYF
TRBJ2-3	NA	TRBV28	TRBD2	TGTGCCAGCAGTCCGCTAGCGGGAAGGGATACGCAGTATTTT	CASSPLAGRDTQYF
TRBJ2-3	NA	TRBV9	NA	TGTGCCAGCAGCGTAGCAGGATTTCACACAGATACGCAGTATTTT	CASSVAGFHTDTQYF
TRBJ2-7	few	TRBV4-1	TRBD1	TGCGCCAGCAGCCTTAGACAGGGGTTCGACGAGCAGTACTTC	CASSLRQGFDEQYF
TRBJ2-1	NA	TRBV29-1	TRBD2	TGCAGCGGTAGCGGGAGTTTGTACAATGAGCAGTTCTTC	CSGSGSLYNEQFF
TRBJ1-1	few	TRBV5-1	NA	TGCGCCAGCAGCTTTCGACAGGACACTGAAGCTTTCTTT	CASSFRQDTEAFF
TRBJ1-2	few	TRBV29-1	NA	TGCAGCGTTGTTAGCAGGGCTGTCCACACCTTC	CSVVSRAVHTF
TRBJ1-2	NA	TRBV7-2	TRBD1	TGTGCCAGCAGCTTAGAGGTGACAGGGGAATATGGCTACACCTTC	CASSLEVTGEYGYTF
TRBJ2-7	few	TRBV7-9	TRBD2	TGTGCCAGCAGCCGGACTAGCGGGAGTGGTGAGCAGTACTTC	CASSRTSGSGEQYF
TRBJ2-3	few	TRBV19	TRBD2	TGTGCCAGTAGTCACGGACTAGCGGGATTCACAGATACGCAGTATTTT	CASSHGLAGFTDTQYF
TRBJ2-5	few	TRBV11-1	TRBD2	TGTGCCAGCAGCTACTACACCGGGACTAGAGAAGAGACCCAGTACTTC	CASSYYTGTREETQYF
TRBJ1-5	NA	TRBV29-1	NA	TGCAGCGTTGAAGACGGTATCAATCAGCCCCAGCATTTT	CSVEDGINQPQHF
TRBJ1-1	few	TRBV11-2	TRBD1	TGTGCCAGCAGCTTAGCTCGGGACAGGGGGAACACTGAAGCTTTCTTT	CASSLARDRGNTEAFF
TRBJ2-5	few	TRBV7-9	TRBD2	TGTGCCAGCAACGCCTTCGGGGGGGGCCGAGAGACCCAGTACTTC	CASNAFGGGRETQYF
TRBJ2-7	few	TRBV6-5	NA	TGTGCCAGCAGCGGGTTCAGCTCCTACGAGCAGTACTTC	CASSGFSSYEQYF
TRBJ2-7	NA	TRBV19	TRBD1	TGTGCCAGTACCCTTGACCTCGGACAGGGTCGGAACGAGCAGTACTTC	CASTLDLGQGRNEQYF
TRBJ1-2	NA	TRBV5-1	NA	TGCGCCAGCAGCTTGGAGAGTCCTAACTATGGCTACACCTTC	CASSLESPNYGYTF
TRBJ2-5	NA	TRBV15	TRBD2	TGTGCCACCAACATTGGGGGGGTCCAAGAGACCCAGTACTTC	CATNIGGVQETQYF
TRBJ1-2	NA	TRBV29-1	NA	TGCAGCGTTGTTGCCCCACCAGGCTATGGCTACACCTTC	CSVVAPPGYGYTF
TRBJ1-2	few	TRBV10-3	TRBD1	TGTGCCATCAGTGAAGGGGGACAGGGGAACTATGGCTACACCTTC	CAISEGGQGNYGYTF
TRBJ2-7	NA	TRBV5-5	NA	TGTGCCAGCAGCTTAGGGGCAAATTCCTACGAGCAGTACTTC	CASSLGANSYEQYF
TRBJ2-3	few	TRBV7-2	NA	TGTGCCAGCAGCTTAGTACTTACGAGCACAGATACGCAGTATTTT	CASSLVLTSTDTQYF
TRBJ2-3	many	TRBV28	TRBD1	TGTGCCAGCAGTTTCCCGGACAGGTCCACAGATACGCAGTATTTT	CASSFPDRSTDTQYF
TRBJ2-1	few	TRBV11-2	NA	TGTGCCAGCAGCTTAGAGGCAGGAGGCAATGAGCAGTTCTTC	CASSLEAGGNEQFF
TRBJ2-7	few	TRBV7-2	TRBD2	TGTGCCAGCAGCTTCCTACCCTCTAGCGGGAGCTACGAGCAGTACTTC	CASSFLPSSGSYEQYF
TRBJ2-7	NA	TRBV5-1	NA	TGCGCCAGCAGCTCATCCCCCGGTGGTGAGCAGTACTTC	CASSSSPGGEQYF
TRBJ2-1	few	TRBV5-6	TRBD1	TGTGCCAGCAGCACCGGACAGGGGAGTTTCTACAATGAGCAGTTCTTC	CASSTGQGSFYNEQFF
TRBJ2-3	NA	TRBV5-1	NA	TGCGCCAGCAGCTTGGACGCCGCAGGGGCAGATACGCAGTATTTT	CASSLDAAGADTQYF
TRBJ2-2	few	TRBV2	TRBD2	TGTGCCAGCAGCGGACTAGCCCCCGGGGAGCTGTTTTTT	CASSGLAPGELFF
TRBJ1-2	few	TRBV6-5	TRBD1	TGTGCCAGCAGTGTGGACAGGTTAACTAACTATGGCTACACCTTC	CASSVDRLTNYGYTF
TRBJ2-1	few	TRBV9	NA	TGTGCCAGCAGCGGACAAGCCTACAATGAGCAGTTCTTC	CASSGQAYNEQFF
TRBJ2-3	NA	TRBV11-3	TRBD2	TGTGCCAGCAGCCAGAACTCGGGACTAGCGACAGATACGCAGTATTTT	CASSQNSGLATDTQYF
TRBJ2-1	few	TRBV9	NA	TGTGCCAGCAGCGTAGATGCAGGCTACAATGAGCAGTTCTTC	CASSVDAGYNEQFF
TRBJ1-5	NA	TRBV9	NA	TGTGCCAGCAGCCCAAATCAGGGTTATCAGCCCCAGCATTTT	CASSPNQGYQPQHF
TRBJ2-7	few	TRBV5-1	TRBD1	TGCGCCAGCAGCTGGGAGGGGACAGGGGTGTACGAGCAGTACTTC	CASSWEGTGVYEQYF
TRBJ2-5	NA	TRBV4-1	TRBD1	TGCGCCAGCAGCCAACTGATTGGGGGCAGGGGGAGCCCGCAAGAGACCCAGTACTTC	CASSQLIGGRGSPQETQYF
TRBJ2-7	NA	TRBV7-2	NA	TGTGCCAGCAGCTTAGACCAGGGCGTAATCTACGAGCAGTACTTC	CASSLDQGVIYEQYF
TRBJ2-1	NA	TRBV23-1	NA	TGCGCCACCCCTAAAGGGGCGCGCTACAATGAGCAGTTCTTC	CATPKGARYNEQFF
TRBJ2-1	few	TRBV6-5	TRBD1	TGTGCCAGCAGACTCAGGGGGTCTGAGCAGTTCTTC	CASRLRGSEQFF
TRBJ2-2	few	TRBV18	TRBD1	TGTGCCAGCTCAGCAACCGGGACAGTAACCGGGGAGCTGTTTTTT	CASSATGTVTGELFF
TRBJ2-7	few	TRBV6-6	NA	TGTGCCAGCAGTTACTCGACCCCAGACACTTACGAGCAGTACTTC	CASSYSTPDTYEQYF
TRBJ2-3	few	TRBV5-1	TRBD2	TGCGCCAGCAGCTTGGCCGGGACGGGAGGGGGCACAGATACGCAGTATTTT	CASSLAGTGGGTDTQYF